This T cell receptor beta chain originates from a study of spatial heterogeneity in lung cancer. Study at large: PBMC samples from follow-up, where available, were sequenced a median of approximately 24 months after resection. The average appearance count of each unique TCR and UMI combination in raw reads was more than 9.5.

Germline V gene data show CDR1 as DFQATT and CDR2 as SNEGSKA (reference sequence). V shed 3 bases and J shed 5 bases, with 8 bases lying between them. The CDR3 covers 12 residues. As for time point: blood at routine non-recurrence follow-up after resection. Unique molecular identifiers, one per molecule, were present on every TCR cDNA molecule. TCRdb fed the 5' RACE reads into MiXCR, producing one record per CDR3 protein. The data show roughly 99,000 distinct CDR3 sequences, approximately 19% seen once. On this clonotype itself: Its antigen remains unknown.

Broader study findings: Follow-up blood showed ubiquitous expanded tumor TCRs less than blood at resection did.

The chain carries TRBV20-1 and TRBJ2-1; no clear D. The source material was PBMCs, sampled at follow-up. This TCR derives from a male donor with early-stage non-small cell lung cancer. The CDR3 sequence: CSASTVNNEQFF. The CDR3 DNA reads as TGCAGTGCTAGTACTGTAAACAATGAGCAGTTCTTC.